A selection of T cell receptor beta chains follows, all from one sample in a study of tumor-infiltrating lymphocytes in localized non-small cell lung cancer. Clones were sequenced by immunoSEQ multiplex PCR, and TCRdb holds only the in-frame ones, with some missing. This table has around 15,000 clones, around 84% appearing once. Sequencing was carried out using uninvolved lung tissue not adjacent to the tumor. The receptors originated from a human donor with non-small cell lung cancer. The CDR3 runs from the conserved cysteine through the conserved F or W.

V	CDR3
TRBV5-1	CASSLWSRLAGVVETQYF
TRBV28	CATGRMQETQYF
TRBV6-1	CASREAGTHYGYTF
TRBV9	CASSPQSNYGYTF
TRBV5-1	CASSAGLVVWETQYF
TRBV5-1	CASSLVMGNTEAFF
TRBV29-1	CSVEARLAAPDTQYF
TRBV5-5	CASSLQGLGYEQYF
TRBV7-3	CATRISEETQYF
TRBV4-1	CASSQLPGGEIGELFF
TRBV14	CASSQGGRAVDEQFF
TRBV11-2	CASSLARTSARNEQFF
TRBV4-1	CASSHTLAGGSRETQYF
TRBV10-1	CASSEEINYGYTF
TRBV5-4	CASSLASGRAIRETQYF
TRBV27	CASKEPSGANVLTF
TRBV18	CASSPSGTGGNEAFF
TRBV11-3	CASSLAGTISTDTQYF
TRBV6-1	CASSGMGQAYLNYGYTF
TRBV5-1	CASSSLPTGSEETQYF
TRBV11-2	CASSLDSDSVTNEKLFF